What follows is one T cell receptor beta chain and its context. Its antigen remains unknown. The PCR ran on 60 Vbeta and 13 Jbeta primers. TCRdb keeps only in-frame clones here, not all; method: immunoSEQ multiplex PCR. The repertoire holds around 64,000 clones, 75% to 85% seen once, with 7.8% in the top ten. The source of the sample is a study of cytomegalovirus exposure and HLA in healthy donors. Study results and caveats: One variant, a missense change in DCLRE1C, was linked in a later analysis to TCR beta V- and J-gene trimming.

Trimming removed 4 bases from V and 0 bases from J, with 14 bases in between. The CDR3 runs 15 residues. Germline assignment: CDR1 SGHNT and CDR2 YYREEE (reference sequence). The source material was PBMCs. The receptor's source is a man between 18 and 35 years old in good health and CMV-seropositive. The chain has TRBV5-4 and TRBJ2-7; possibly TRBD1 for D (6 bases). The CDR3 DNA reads TGTGCCAGCAGCCCAGACAGGACCCCCTCCTACGAGCAGTACTTC. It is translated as CASSPDRTPSYEQYF.